This TCR beta chain comes out of a study of T cells in localized non-small cell lung cancer. J gave up 7 bases and V 6 bases, and 7 bases lay outside the gene matches. CDR3 length: 14 amino acids. Germline V gene data show CDR1 as SGHTA and CDR2 as FQGNSA. Only in-frame clones appear in the TCRdb table, and some are missing; sequencing was by immunoSEQ multiplex PCR. The sample shows 65,000 or so clones, roughly 76% of them seen only once. Study observations and caveats: Appearance in adjacent lung was seen for a median around 58 of the top 100 tumor clones.

In regard to this clone: Its antigen is unknown.

Source: PBMCs, taken before any cancer treatment. The V gene is TRBV7-2, the J gene TRBJ2-1; the match to TRBD2 covers 9 bases. This clonotype originated in a man between 40 and 75 years old with stage II lung adenocarcinoma. CDR3 protein: CASSSGLAKNEQFF. CDR3 in DNA: TGTGCCAGCAGTTCGGGACTAGCAAAGAATGAGCAGTTCTTC.